The T cell receptor beta chain described here comes from a study of T-cell memory formation after mild COVID-19. This clonotype was found a few times. The target antigen is unknown. Regarding the study as a whole: Clones that contracted from day 15 to 85 were balanced CD4/CD8, while later expanders leaned CD4+.

Germline CDR1 reads KGHDR; CDR2 reads SFDVKD. This CDR3 contains 14 residues. Trimming pared 5 bases from V and 1 base from J, leaving 10 bases between. Via MiXCR, TCRdb re-called the 5' RACE reads, giving one row per CDR3 protein. The sample contains fewer than 450,000 distinct CDR3 sequences, roughly 21% of which appear only once. The specimen was PBMCs or a T cell subset sorted from them (not recorded which). The sequence was collected from an adult woman who had mild COVID-19 (a few samples of this study predate the infection). Cell type and time point are not known. The V gene is TRBV24-1, the J gene TRBJ2-5; weak D call: TRBD1 (6 bases). This CDR3 is CATSASTGQETQYF. The CDR3 nucleotides read TGTGCCACCAGTGCCTCGACAGGCCAAGAGACCCAGTACTTC.